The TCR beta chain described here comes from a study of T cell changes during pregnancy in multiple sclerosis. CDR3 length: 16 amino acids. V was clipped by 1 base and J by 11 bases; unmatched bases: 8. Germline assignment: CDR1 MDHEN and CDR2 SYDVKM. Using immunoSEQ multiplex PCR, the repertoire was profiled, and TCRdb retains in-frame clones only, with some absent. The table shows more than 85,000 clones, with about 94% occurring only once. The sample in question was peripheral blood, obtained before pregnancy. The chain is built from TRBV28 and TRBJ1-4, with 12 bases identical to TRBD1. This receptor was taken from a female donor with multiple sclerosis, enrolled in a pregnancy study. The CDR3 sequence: CASSLLTRDRGPKLFF. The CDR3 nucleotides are TGTGCCAGCAGTTTATTAACCCGGGACAGGGGGCCGAAACTGTTTTTT.